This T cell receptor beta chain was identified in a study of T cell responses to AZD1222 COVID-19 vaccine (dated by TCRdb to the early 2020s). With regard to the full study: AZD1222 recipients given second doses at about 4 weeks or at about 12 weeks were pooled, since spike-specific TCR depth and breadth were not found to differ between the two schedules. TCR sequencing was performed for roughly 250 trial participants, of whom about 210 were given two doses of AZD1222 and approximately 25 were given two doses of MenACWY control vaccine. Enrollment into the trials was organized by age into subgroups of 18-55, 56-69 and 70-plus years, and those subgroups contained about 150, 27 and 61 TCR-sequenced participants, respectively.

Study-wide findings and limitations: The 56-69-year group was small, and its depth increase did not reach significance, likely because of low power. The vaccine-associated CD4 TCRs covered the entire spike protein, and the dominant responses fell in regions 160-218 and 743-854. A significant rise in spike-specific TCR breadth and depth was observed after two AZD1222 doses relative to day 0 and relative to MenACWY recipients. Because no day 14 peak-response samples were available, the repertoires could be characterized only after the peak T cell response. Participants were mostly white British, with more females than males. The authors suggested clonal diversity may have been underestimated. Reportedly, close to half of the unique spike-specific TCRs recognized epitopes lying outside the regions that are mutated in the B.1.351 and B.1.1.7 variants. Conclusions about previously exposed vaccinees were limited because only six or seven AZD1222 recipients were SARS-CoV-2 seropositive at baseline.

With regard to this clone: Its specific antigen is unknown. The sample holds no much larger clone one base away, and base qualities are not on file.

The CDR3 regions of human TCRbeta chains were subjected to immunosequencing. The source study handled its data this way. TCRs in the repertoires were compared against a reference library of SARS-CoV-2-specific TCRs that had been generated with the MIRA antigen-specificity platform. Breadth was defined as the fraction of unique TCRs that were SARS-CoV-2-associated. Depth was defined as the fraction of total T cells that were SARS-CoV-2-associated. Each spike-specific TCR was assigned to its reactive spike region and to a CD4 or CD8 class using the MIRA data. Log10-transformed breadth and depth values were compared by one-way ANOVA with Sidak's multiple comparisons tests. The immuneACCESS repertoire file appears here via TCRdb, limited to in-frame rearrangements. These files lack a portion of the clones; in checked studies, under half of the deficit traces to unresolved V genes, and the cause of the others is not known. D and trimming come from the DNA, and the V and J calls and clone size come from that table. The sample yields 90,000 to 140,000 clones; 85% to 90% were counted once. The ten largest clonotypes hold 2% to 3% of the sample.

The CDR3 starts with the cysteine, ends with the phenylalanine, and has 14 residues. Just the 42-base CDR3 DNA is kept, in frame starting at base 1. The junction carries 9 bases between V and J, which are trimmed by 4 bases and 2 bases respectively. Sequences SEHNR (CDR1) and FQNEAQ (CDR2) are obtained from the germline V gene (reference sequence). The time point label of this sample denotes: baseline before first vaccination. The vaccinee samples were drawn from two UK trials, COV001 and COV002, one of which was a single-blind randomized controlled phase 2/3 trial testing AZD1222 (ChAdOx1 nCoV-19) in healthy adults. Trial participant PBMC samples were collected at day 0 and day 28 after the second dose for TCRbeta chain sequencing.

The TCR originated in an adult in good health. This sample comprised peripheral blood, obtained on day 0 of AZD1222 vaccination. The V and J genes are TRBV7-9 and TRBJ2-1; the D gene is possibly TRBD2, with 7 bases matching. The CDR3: CASSSGGPYNEQFF. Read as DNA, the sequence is TGTGCCAGCAGCTCGGGGGGCCCCTACAATGAGCAGTTCTTC.